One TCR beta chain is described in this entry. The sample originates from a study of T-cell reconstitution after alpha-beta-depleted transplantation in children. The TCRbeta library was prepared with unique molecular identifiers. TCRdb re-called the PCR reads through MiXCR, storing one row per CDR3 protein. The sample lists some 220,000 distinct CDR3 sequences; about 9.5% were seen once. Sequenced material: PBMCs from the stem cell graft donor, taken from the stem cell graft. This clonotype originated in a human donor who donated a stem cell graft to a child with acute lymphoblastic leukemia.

CDR3 region: CASSRAADSGANVLTF. The CDR3 bases are TGCGCCAGCAGCCGTGCAGCCGACTCTGGGGCCAACGTCCTGACTTTC. The chain links TRBV5-1 to TRBJ2-6; D is uncertain. Trimming left V 4 bases short and J 0 bases short, with 11 bases between. Looked up from germline, CDR1 is SGHRS and CDR2 is YFSETQ. The CDR3 length is 16 residues.